One sample yielded the 22 T cell receptor beta chains listed below, sequenced in a study of T cells in Graves' hyperthyroidism and ophthalmopathy. The CDR3 regions of TCR beta were amplified from RNA transcripts. The TCR CDR3 was amplified in a first-round RT-PCR using the HTBI primer set. TCRdb re-called the multiplex PCR reads through MiXCR, storing one row per CDR3 protein. The repertoire holds approximately 400,000 distinct CDR3 sequences, with around 14% as singletons. The sequenced sample consisted of blood. The source is a woman aged 18-29 years with Graves' hyperthyroidism that later progressed to Graves' ophthalmopathy.

This clonotype was seen more than once but under ten times. V and J are TRBV11-2 and TRBJ2-3; 8 bases fit TRBD2. The CDR3 length is 15 residues. V shed 4 bases, J shed 5 bases, and the junction held 8 bases outside the gene matches. The germline V gene has CDR1 SGHAT and CDR2 FQNNGV. The CDR3: CASSSQREQLDTQYF. For the CDR3, the DNA is TGTGCCAGCAGCTCTCAGCGGGAGCAATTAGATACGCAGTATTTT.

This clonotype has only a few counts. CDR3 loop: CSARRPRQGLNYNSPLHF. In DNA form, the CDR3 reads TGCAGTGCTAGACGACCCCGACAGGGCCTCAACTATAATTCACCCCTCCACTTT. The rearrangement joins TRBV20-1 to TRBJ1-6; 7 nucleotides align to TRBD1. The CDR3 has 18 amino acids. Germline values: CDR1 DFQATT, CDR2 SNEGSKA (reference sequence). V lost 2 bases and J lost 3; bases outside the gene matches: 13.

Many counts were recorded for this clonotype. The chain employs TRBV28 and TRBJ2-1; TRBD2 agrees at 12 bases. Germline V gene data show CDR1 as MDHEN and CDR2 as SYDVKM. With 4 bases clipped from V and 8 bases from J, the junction kept 6 bases outside the gene matches. There are 15 residues in the CDR3. The CDR3 protein is CASSSTSGRYYEQFF. The DNA of the CDR3 is TGTGCCAGCAGTTCGACTAGCGGGAGATATTATGAGCAGTTCTTC.

This clonotype was picked up many times. V gene TRBV11-2 combines with J gene TRBJ2-7; 12 nucleotides line up with TRBD2. The germline CDR1 and CDR2 sequences are SGHAT and FQNNGV. The CDR3 spans 14 residues. Trimming at V came to 6 bases and at J to 2 bases, leaving 2 bases not matched to a gene. CDR3 sequence reads: CASSWTSGAYEQYF. CDR3 DNA: TGTGCCAGCAGTTGGACTAGCGGGGCCTACGAGCAGTACTTC.

With regard to this clonotype: One junction end disagrees with the germline gene, perhaps due to a read error. This chain links TRBV27 with TRBJ2-4; D unresolved. The germline V gene encodes CDR1 MNHEY and CDR2 SMNVEV (reference sequence). The CDR3 is 14 amino acids. The CDR3 DNA follows: TGTGCCAACAGTTTGGCTGGGTTCGAAAACATTCAGTACTTC. Its translation is CANSLAGFENIQYF.

This clonotype was recorded at least ten times. The CDR3 spells CASSLTPSPGRNEKLFF. The CDR3 region has the DNA TGTGCCAGCAGCTTAACTCCTAGTCCAGGCCGTAATGAAAAACTGTTTTTT. The chain uses TRBV11-2 and TRBJ1-4; no clear D gene. The ends were cut back, 2 bases at V and 4 bases at J, with 17 bases in the middle. The CDR3 length is 17 residues. Germline values: CDR1 SGHAT, CDR2 FQNNGV.

This clonotype showed up just a few times. This rearrangement joins TRBV12-3 or TRBV12-4 to TRBJ1-6, with D possibly matching TRBD1 (6 bases). The V end was cut by 3 bases, the J end by 8 bases, with 23 bases between. The CDR3 spans 18 residues. CDR3 region: CASSLDSLLPGFYSPLHF. The DNA for the CDR3 is TGTGCCAGCAGTTTGGACAGCCTTCTGCCCGGCTTCTATTCACCCCTCCACTTT.

This clonotype was observed many times. The chain uses TRBV28 and TRBJ2-1, with D possibly TRBD2 on 5 matching bases. V was cut by 6 bases and J by 3 bases, with 18 bases left in between. Looked up from germline, CDR1 is MDHEN and CDR2 is SYDVKM. This CDR3 is built from 16 residues. CDR3 sequence (DNA): TGTGCCAGCAGCTCCGTCCGTGTCACTAGCTACAATGAGCAGTTCTTC. Translated: CASSSVRVTSYNEQFF.

This clonotype was counted ten times or more. The rearrangement joins TRBV20-1 to TRBJ1-2; D is possibly TRBD1 (6 bases). Germline CDR1 reads DFQATT; CDR2 reads SNEGSKA (reference sequence). CDR3 size: 14 residues. Deletions cut 3 bases from V and 10 bases from J, with 21 bases between. The CDR3 loop reads CSASVFKGGWDYTF. The CDR3, as DNA: TGCAGTGCTAGTGTGTTTAAGGGGGGGTGGGACTACACCTTC.

This clonotype was seen repeatedly, ten times or more. DNA of the CDR3: TGTGCCAGCAGCCTGGGACTAGTGAAAACGGAGACCCAGTACTTC. It translates to CASSLGLVKTETQYF. The chain links TRBV3-1 to TRBJ2-5, with TRBD2 identical over 8 bases. The CDR3 is 15 residues long. Germline V gives CDR1 LGHDT, CDR2 YNNKEL (reference sequence). V shed 4 bases, J shed 5 bases, and the junction held 9 bases outside the gene matches.

This clonotype was detected only a few times. V gene TRBV7-9 combines with J gene TRBJ2-5; D unclear. Per the germline V gene, CDR1 is SEHNR and CDR2 is FQNEAQ (reference sequence). The CDR3 runs 12 residues. V was pared by 1 base and J by 5 bases, with 5 bases between. CDR3 sequence reads: CASSLDTETQYF. The CDR3 DNA sequence: TGTGCCAGCAGCTTAGATACGGAGACCCAGTACTTC.

This clonotype came up many times. The chain couples TRBV27 to TRBJ2-1; D is perhaps TRBD1 or TRBD2 (5 bases each). The CDR3 is made up of 14 amino acids. Between the trimmed V and J ends, which lost 8 bases and 3 bases, there was a span of 14 bases. Germline V lookup: CDR1 MNHEY, CDR2 SMNVEV (reference sequence). The chain's CDR3 is CASAPGTVYNEQFF. The CDR3 nucleotides are TGTGCCAGCGCCCCGGGGACCGTCTACAATGAGCAGTTCTTC.

This clonotype was seen repeatedly, ten times or more. DNA of the CDR3: TGTGCCAGCAGCTTAGGATGGACAGGGGATTGGACTGAAGCTTTCTTT. It specifies CASSLGWTGDWTEAFF. This chain uses TRBV7-2 with TRBJ1-1, with 9 bases matching TRBD1. CDR1 and CDR2 (germline): SGHTA, FQGNSA. V was clipped by 1 base and J by 5 bases; unmatched bases: 8. The CDR3 totals 16 residues.

The sample holds many counts of this clonotype. The rearrangement uses TRBV12-3 or TRBV12-4 and TRBJ2-2; D not resolved. The CDR3 consists of 12 residues. The V gene lost 7 bases and the J gene lost 6 bases, with 9 bases spanning the gap. Here the CDR3 reads CASTLPPGELFF. The CDR3 nucleotides read TGTGCCAGCACCCTTCCCCCCGGGGAGCTGTTTTTT.

This clonotype was recorded at least ten times. The CDR3 loop reads CASSDSSGPVNEQFF. DNA of the CDR3: TGTGCCAGCAGTGATTCTAGCGGACCCGTCAATGAGCAGTTCTTC. The rearrangement uses TRBV2 and TRBJ2-1; 7 nucleotides line up with TRBD2. Germline V gene data show CDR1 as SNHLY and CDR2 as FYNNEI. The CDR3 has 15 residues. J was trimmed by 6 bases and V by 3 bases; bases with no gene match: 8.

The chain combines TRBV5-4 with TRBJ1-1; D remains unclear. CDR3 length equals 14 residues. Looked up from germline, CDR1 is SGHNT and CDR2 is YYREEE (reference sequence). Trimming left V 0 bases short and J 0 bases short, with 6 bases between. CDR3 coding DNA: TGTGCCAGCAGCTTGGAGTCAGTGAACACTGAAGCTTTCTTT. Protein sequence: CASSLESVNTEAFF.

This clonotype was picked up a small number of times. The chain employs TRBV7-2 and TRBJ2-7; D is uncertain. CDR1 and CDR2 from the germline V gene are SGHTA and FQGNSA. Trimming left V 5 bases short and J 1 base short, with 3 bases between. The CDR3 extends over 11 amino acids. The CDR3 region is CASSISYEQYF. The CDR3 bases are TGTGCCAGCAGCATTTCCTACGAGCAGTACTTC.

This chain joins TRBV19 and TRBJ2-3; unclear D gene. CDR1 LNHDA and CDR2 SQIVND come from the germline V gene (reference sequence). V lost 3 bases and J 2 bases, leaving 9 bases between the germline ends. The CDR3 totals 14 residues. The CDR3 is CASSMSLTTDTQYF. The CDR3 DNA reads TGTGCCAGTAGTATGAGCTTAACCACAGATACGCAGTATTTT.

This clonotype has ten or more counts. The chain uses TRBV12-3 or TRBV12-4 and TRBJ1-5; 9 bases are a match to TRBD1. J was trimmed by 6 bases and V by 2 bases; bases with no gene match: 8. This CDR3 spans 16 amino acids. CDR3 amino acids: CASSLTHTGGFQPQHF. Here the CDR3 DNA reads TGTGCCAGCAGTTTAACCCACACAGGGGGCTTTCAGCCCCAGCATTTT.

This clonotype was counted a few times. The chain joins TRBV5-5 to TRBJ2-6; D might be TRBD1 (6 bases). Germline V gene lookup returns CDR1 SGHKS and CDR2 YYEKEE (reference sequence). The CDR3 consists of 13 residues. With 1 base removed from V and 12 bases from J, the gap between germline ends came to 11 bases. The CDR3 DNA sequence: TGTGCCAGCAGCTTGACAGGGCTGGGCGTCCTGACTTTC. Residues: CASSLTGLGVLTF.

The J gene is TRBJ2-2, the V gene TRBV6-2 or TRBV6-3; TRBD1 is a possible D gene (6 bases). V was shortened by 6 bases and J by 3 bases, with 11 bases between the two germline ends. The CDR3 length is 14 residues. CDR1 is MNHEY, CDR2 SVGEGT, per germline. As DNA, the CDR3 is TGTGCCAGCAGAACCGGGACATACACCGGGGAGCTGTTTTTT. Protein: CASRTGTYTGELFF.

CDR3 residues: CSARLPGQPNTEAFF. The CDR3 nucleotides are TGCAGTGCTAGACTACCGGGACAGCCGAACACTGAAGCTTTCTTT. V gene TRBV20-1 combines with J gene TRBJ1-1, with 7 nucleotides matching TRBD1. The junction had 7 bases not matched to a gene; V was cut back by 2 bases and J by 1 base. Germline values: CDR1 DFQATT, CDR2 SNEGSKA (reference sequence). This CDR3 has 15 residues.